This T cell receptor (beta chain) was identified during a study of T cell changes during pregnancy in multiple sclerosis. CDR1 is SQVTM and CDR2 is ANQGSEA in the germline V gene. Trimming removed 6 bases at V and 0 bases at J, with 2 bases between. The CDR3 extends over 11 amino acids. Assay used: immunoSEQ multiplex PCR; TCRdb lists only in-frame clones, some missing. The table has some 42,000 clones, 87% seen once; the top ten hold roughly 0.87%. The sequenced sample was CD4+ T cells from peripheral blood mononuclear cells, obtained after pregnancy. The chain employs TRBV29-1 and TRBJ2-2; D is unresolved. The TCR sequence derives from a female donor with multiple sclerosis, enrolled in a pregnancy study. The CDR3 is CSVSNTGELFF. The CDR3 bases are TGCAGCGTCTCGAACACCGGGGAGCTGTTTTTT.